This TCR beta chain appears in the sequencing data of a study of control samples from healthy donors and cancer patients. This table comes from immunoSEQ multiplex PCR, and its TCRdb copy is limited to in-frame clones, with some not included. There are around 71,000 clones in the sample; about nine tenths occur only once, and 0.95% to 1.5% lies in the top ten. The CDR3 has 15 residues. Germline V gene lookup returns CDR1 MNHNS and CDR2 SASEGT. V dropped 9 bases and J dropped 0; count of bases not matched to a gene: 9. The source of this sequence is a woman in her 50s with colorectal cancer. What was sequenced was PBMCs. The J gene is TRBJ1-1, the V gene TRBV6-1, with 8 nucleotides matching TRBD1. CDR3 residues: CASGGTGVMNTEAFF. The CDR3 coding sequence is TGTGCCAGTGGTGGGACAGGTGTTATGAACACTGAAGCTTTCTTT.